This TCR beta chain came from a study of blood T cell repertoires in COVID-19. The table came from immunoSEQ multiplex PCR; TCRdb's copy has only in-frame clones and leaves some out. The table lists roughly 73,000 clones, approximately 80% of them singletons, with roughly 15% in the top ten. The CDR3 extends over 12 amino acids. Germline trimming cut 0 bases from V and 10 bases from J; bases unmatched to any gene: 3. CDR1 SQVTM and CDR2 ANQGSEA come from the germline V gene. This TCR was sampled from a human donor in a cohort sampled during active COVID-19. This chain links TRBV29-1 with TRBJ2-5, with 9 bases aligning to TRBD2. The specimen was peripheral blood. The CDR3: CSVEETSGYQYF. CDR3 nucleotide sequence: TGCAGCGTTGAAGAGACTAGCGGTTACCAGTACTTC.